This T cell receptor (beta chain) was captured in a study of molecular identifiers for immune sequencing clone quantification. The naive CD8 libraries originated from between roughly 19,000 and 1,100,000 sorted cells and drew on 10%, 30% or 50% RNA. Germline CDR1 is LGHNA and CDR2 is YSLEER. Trimming stripped 0 bases from V and 5 bases from J, with 13 bases between. This CDR3 is built from 15 residues. Listed TCR primers, together with previously described methods, were used for the bulk TCR libraries. TCRdb processed the PCR reads anew with MiXCR; each CDR3 protein has one entry. The profile covers 400,000 to 600,000 distinct CDR3 sequences, with roughly 23% appearing a single time and about 0.8% taken by the ten largest.

Sequenced: naive CD8+ T cells from blood, with Jurkat cell RNA spiked in. Indicated subset: FACS-sorted CD8+CD4-CCR7+CD45RA+ naive T cells. The sequence was obtained from a human donor in good health. Some libraries in this study had Jurkat cell RNA spiked in. This sequence joins TRBV4-3 and TRBJ2-5, with D unclear. The CDR3 region is CASSQDVGRSETQYF. For the CDR3, the DNA is TGCGCCAGCAGCCAAGATGTGGGCAGGTCGGAGACCCAGTACTTC.